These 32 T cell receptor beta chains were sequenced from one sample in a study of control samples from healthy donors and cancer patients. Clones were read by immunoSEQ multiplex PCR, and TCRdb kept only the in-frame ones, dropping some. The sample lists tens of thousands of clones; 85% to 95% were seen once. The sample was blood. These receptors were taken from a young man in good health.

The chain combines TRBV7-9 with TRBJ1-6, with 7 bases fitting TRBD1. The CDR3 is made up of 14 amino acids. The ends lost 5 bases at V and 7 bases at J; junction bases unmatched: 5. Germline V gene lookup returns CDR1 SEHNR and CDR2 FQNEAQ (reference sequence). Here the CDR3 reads CASSAQGDNSPLHF. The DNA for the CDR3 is TGTGCCAGCAGCGCCCAGGGGGACAATTCACCCCTCCACTTT.

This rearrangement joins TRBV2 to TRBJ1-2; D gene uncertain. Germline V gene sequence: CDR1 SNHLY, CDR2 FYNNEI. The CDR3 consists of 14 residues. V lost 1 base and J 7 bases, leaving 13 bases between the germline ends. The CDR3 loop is CASSEVVPPGGYTF. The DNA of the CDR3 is TGTGCCAGCAGTGAAGTGGTGCCCCCTGGTGGCTACACCTTC.

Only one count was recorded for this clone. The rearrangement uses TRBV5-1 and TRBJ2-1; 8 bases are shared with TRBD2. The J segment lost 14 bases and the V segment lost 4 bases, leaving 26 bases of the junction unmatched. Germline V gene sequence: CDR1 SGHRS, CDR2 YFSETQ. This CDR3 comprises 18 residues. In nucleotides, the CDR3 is TGCGCCAGCAGCCCGGATATGGGACGGGGCGGGAGGTCCTTTCGGGAGTTCTTC. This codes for CASSPDMGRGGRSFREFF.

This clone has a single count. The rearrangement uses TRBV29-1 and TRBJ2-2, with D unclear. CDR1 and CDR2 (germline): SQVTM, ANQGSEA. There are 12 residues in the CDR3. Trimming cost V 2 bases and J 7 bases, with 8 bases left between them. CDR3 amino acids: CSVEMLRGELFF. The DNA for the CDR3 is TGCAGCGTTGAAATGTTGCGCGGGGAGCTGTTTTTT.

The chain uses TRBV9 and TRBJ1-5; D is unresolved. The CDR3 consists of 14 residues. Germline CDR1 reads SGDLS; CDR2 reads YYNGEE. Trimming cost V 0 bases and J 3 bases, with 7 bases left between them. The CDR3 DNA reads TGTGCCAGCAGCGTAGACGGTGCCAATCAGCCCCAGCATTTT. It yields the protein CASSVDGANQPQHF.

The CDR3 bases are TGCGCCAGCAGCTTGATAGGGGGGGCGCAGGACACTGAAGCTTTCTTT. Protein: CASSLIGGAQDTEAFF. V gene TRBV5-1 combines with J gene TRBJ1-1, with a tentative D call TRBD1 (6 bases). Between the trimmed V and J ends, which lost 1 base and 3 bases, there was a span of 16 bases. This CDR3 is 16 amino acids long. Germline CDR1 is SGHRS and CDR2 is YFSETQ.

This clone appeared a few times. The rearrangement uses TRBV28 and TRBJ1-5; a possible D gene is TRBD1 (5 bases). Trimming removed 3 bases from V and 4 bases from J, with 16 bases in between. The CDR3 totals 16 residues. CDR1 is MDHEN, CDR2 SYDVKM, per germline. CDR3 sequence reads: CASSLATDLWNQPQHF. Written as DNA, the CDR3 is TGTGCCAGCAGTTTGGCGACAGACCTTTGGAATCAGCCCCAGCATTTT.

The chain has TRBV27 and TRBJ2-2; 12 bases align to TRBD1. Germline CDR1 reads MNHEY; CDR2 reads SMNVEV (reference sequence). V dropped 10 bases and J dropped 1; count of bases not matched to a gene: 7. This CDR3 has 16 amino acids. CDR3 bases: TGTGCCACCCGGGACAGGGGGCATCAGAACACCGGGGAGCTGTTTTTT. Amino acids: CATRDRGHQNTGELFF.

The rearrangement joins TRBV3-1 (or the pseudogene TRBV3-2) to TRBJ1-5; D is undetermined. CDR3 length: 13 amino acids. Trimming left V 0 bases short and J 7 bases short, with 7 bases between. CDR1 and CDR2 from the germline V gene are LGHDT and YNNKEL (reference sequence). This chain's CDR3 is CASSQDTLQPQHF. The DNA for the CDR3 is TGTGCCAGCAGCCAAGATACACTCCAGCCCCAGCATTTT.

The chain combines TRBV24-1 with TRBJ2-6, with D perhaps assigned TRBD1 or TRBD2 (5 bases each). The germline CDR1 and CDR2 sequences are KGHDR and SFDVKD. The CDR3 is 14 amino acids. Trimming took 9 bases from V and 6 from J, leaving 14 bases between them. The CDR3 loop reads CATSPGGMANVLTF. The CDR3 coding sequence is TGTGCCACCTCCCCTGGGGGTATGGCCAACGTCCTGACTTTC.

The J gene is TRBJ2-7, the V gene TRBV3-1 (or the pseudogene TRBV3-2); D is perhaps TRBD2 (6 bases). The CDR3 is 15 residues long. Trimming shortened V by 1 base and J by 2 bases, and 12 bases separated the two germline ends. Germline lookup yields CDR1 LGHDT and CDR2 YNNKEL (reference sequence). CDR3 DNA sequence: TGTGCCAGCAGCCAAGGGAGGGAAAGGCCCTACGAGCAGTACTTC. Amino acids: CASSQGRERPYEQYF.

CDR3 region: CASSQEELMNTEAFF. DNA for the CDR3: TGTGCCAGCAGCCAAGAGGAATTGATGAACACTGAAGCTTTCTTT. The J gene is TRBJ1-1, the V gene TRBV4-2; D not certain. CDR3 length: 15 residues. Germline V gives CDR1 LGHNA, CDR2 YNFKEQ. Trimming removed 0 bases at V and 0 bases at J, with 8 bases between.

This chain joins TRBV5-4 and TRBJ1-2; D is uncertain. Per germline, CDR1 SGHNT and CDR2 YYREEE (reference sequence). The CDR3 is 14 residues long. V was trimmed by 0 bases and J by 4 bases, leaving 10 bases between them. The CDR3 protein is CASSLVSDLYGYTF. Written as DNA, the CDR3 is TGTGCCAGCAGCTTGGTTTCAGACCTCTATGGCTACACCTTC.

This CDR3 is CATSDNRGSLNNEQFF. The CDR3 DNA sequence: TGTGCCACCAGTGACAACAGGGGAAGTCTGAACAATGAGCAGTTCTTC. The rearrangement links TRBV24-1 to TRBJ2-1, with 7 positions matching TRBD1. Losses at the gene ends were 4 bases for V and 5 bases for J; bases not matched to a gene: 10. Per the germline V gene, CDR1 is KGHDR and CDR2 is SFDVKD. There are 16 residues in the CDR3.

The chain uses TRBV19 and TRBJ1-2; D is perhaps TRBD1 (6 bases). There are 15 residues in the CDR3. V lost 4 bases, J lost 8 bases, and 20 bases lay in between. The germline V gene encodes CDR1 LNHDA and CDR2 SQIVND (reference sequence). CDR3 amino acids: CASSTDRLSRLGYTF. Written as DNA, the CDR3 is TGTGCCAGTAGTACCGACAGGCTAAGTCGTTTGGGCTACACCTTC.

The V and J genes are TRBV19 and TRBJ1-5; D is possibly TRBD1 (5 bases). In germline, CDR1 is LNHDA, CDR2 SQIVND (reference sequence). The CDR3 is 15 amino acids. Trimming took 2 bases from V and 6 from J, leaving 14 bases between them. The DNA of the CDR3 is TGTGCCAGTAGTATAAGTCCTCAGGGCGCTCAGCCCCAGCATTTT. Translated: CASSISPQGAQPQHF.

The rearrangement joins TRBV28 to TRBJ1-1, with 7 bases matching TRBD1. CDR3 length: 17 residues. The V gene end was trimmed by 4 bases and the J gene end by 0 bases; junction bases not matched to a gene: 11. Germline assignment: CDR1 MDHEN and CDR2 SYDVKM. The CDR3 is CASSSNRQGLMNTEAFF. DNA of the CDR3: TGTGCCAGCAGTTCAAATCGACAGGGCTTAATGAACACTGAAGCTTTCTTT.

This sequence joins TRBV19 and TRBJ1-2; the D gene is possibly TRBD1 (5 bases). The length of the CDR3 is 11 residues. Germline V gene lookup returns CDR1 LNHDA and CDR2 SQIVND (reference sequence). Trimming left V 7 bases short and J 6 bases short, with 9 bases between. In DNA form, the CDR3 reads TGTGCCAGTACCCCAGGGAATGGCTACACCTTC. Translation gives CASTPGNGYTF.

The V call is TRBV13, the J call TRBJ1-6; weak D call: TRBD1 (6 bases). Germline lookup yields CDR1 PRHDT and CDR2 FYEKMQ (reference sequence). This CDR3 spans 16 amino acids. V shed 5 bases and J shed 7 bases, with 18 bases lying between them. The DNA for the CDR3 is TGTGCCAGCAGCCCAGGGGAGGACAGAGAAAATTCACCCCTCCACTTT. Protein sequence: CASSPGEDRENSPLHF.

The DNA of the CDR3 is TGTGCCAGCTCACCAAGAGCGGGTCCCTACGAGCAGTACTTC. It yields the protein CASSPRAGPYEQYF. The gene calls are TRBV18 and TRBJ2-7; D might be TRBD2 (6 bases). With 2 bases removed from V and 2 bases from J, the gap between germline ends came to 10 bases. This CDR3 has 14 amino acids. Germline V gene sequence: CDR1 KGHSH, CDR2 LQKENI.

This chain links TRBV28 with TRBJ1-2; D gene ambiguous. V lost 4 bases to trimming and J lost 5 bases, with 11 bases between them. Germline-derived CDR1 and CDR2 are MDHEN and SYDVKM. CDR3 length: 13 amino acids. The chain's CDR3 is CASSYKPSYGYTF. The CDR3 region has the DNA TGTGCCAGCAGTTATAAGCCATCGTATGGCTACACCTTC.

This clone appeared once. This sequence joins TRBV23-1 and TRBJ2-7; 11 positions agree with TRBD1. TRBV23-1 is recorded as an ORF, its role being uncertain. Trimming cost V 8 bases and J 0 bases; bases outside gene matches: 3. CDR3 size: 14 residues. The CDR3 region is CASRGTGGSYEQYF. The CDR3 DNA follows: TGCGCCAGCCGAGGGACAGGGGGCTCCTACGAGCAGTACTTC.

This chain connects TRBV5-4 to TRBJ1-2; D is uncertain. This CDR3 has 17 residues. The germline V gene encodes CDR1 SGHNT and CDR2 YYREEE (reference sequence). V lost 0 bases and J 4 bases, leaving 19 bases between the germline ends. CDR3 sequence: CASSLAATRLESYGYTF. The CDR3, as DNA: TGTGCCAGCAGCTTGGCCGCGACACGCCTGGAGAGCTATGGCTACACCTTC.

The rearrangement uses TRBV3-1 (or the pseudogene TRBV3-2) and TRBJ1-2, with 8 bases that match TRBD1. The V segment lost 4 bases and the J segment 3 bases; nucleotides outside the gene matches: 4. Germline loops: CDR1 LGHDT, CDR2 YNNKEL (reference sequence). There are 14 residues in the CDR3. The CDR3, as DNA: TGTGCCAGCAGCCTCCTGACAGGGGACTATGGCTACACCTTC. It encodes CASSLLTGDYGYTF.

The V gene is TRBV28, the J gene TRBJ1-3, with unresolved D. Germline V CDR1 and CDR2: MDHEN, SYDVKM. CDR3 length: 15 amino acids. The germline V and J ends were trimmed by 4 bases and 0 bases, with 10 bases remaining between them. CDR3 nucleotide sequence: TGTGCCAGCAGTTCGATGTCGGCCTCTGGAAACACCATATATTTT. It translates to CASSSMSASGNTIYF.

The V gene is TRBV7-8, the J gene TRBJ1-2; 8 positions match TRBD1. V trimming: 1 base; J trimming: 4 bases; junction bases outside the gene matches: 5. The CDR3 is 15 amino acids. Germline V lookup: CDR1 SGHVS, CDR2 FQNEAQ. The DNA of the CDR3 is TGTGCCAGCAGCTTAGTCAGGGGGCAGGGCTATGGCTACACCTTC. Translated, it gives CASSLVRGQGYGYTF.

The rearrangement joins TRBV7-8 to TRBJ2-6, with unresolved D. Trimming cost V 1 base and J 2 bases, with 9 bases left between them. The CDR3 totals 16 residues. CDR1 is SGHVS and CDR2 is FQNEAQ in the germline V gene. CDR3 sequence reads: CASSLVLLTGANVLTF. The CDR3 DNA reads TGTGCCAGCAGCTTAGTGCTGCTCACTGGGGCCAACGTCCTGACTTTC.

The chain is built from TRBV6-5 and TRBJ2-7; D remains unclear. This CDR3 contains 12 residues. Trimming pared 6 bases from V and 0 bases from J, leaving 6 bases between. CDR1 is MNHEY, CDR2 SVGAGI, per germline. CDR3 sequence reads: CASSPGSYEQYF. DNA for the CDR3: TGTGCCAGCAGCCCCGGCTCCTACGAGCAGTACTTC.

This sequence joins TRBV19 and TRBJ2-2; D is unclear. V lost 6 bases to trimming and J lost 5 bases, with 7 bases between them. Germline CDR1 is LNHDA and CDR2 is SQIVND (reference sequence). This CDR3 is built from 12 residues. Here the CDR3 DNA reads TGTGCCAGTAGAAGAGAAACCGGGGAGCTGTTTTTT. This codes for CASRRETGELFF.

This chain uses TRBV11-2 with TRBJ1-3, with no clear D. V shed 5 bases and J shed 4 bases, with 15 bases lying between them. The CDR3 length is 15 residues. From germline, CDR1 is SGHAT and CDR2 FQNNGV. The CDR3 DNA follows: TGTGCCAGCAGCAGGCACGAAAGGTCGGGAAACACCATATATTTT. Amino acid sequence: CASSRHERSGNTIYF.

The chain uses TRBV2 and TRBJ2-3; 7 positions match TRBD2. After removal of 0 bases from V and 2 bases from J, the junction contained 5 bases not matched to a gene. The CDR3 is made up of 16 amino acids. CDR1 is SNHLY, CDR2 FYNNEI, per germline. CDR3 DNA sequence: TGTGCCAGCAGTGAAGCTTCCGGGACTAACACAGATACGCAGTATTTT. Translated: CASSEASGTNTDTQYF.

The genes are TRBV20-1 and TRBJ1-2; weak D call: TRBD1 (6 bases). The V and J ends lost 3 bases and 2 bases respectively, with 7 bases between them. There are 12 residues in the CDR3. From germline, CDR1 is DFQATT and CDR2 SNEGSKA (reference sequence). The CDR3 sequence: CSASQGNYGYTF. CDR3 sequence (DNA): TGCAGTGCTAGTCAGGGGAACTATGGCTACACCTTC.